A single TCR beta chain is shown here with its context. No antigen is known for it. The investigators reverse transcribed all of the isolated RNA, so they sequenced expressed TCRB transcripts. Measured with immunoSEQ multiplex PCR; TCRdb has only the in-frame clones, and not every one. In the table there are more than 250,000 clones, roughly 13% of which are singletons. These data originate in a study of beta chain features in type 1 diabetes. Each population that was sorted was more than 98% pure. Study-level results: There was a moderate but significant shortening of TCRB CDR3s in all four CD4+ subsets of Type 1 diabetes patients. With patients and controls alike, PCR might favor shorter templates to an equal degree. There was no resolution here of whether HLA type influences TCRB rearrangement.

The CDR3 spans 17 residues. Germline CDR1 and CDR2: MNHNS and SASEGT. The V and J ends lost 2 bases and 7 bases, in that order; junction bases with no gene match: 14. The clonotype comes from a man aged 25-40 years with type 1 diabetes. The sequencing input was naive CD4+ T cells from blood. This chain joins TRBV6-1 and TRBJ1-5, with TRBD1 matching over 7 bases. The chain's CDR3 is CASSERENRGLAQPQHF. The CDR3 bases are TGTGCCAGCAGTGAAAGAGAGAACAGGGGATTGGCGCAGCCCCAGCATTTT.